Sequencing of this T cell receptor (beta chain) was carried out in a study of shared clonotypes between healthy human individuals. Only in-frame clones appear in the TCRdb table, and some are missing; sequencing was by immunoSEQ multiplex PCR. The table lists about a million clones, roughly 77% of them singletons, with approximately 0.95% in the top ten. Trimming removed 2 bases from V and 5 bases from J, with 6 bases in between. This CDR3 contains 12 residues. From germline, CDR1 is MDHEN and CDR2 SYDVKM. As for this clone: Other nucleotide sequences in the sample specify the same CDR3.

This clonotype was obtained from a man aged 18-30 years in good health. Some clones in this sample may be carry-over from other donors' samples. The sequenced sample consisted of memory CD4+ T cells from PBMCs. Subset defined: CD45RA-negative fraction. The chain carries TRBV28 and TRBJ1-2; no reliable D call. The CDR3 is CASSLLGYGYTF. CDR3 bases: TGTGCCAGCAGTTTACTCGGGTATGGCTACACCTTC.